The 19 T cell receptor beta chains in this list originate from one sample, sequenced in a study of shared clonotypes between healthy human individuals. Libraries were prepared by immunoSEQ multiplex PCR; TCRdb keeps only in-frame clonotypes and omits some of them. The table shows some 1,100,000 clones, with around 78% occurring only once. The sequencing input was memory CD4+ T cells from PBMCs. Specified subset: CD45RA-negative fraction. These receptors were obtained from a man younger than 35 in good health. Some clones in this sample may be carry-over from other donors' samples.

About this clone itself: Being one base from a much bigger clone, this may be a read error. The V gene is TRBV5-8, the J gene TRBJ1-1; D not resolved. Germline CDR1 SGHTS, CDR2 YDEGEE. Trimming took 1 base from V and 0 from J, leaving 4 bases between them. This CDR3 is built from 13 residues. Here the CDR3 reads CASSLWVNTEAFF. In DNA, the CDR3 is TGTGCCAGCAGCTTGTGGGTGAACACTGAAGCTTTCTTT.

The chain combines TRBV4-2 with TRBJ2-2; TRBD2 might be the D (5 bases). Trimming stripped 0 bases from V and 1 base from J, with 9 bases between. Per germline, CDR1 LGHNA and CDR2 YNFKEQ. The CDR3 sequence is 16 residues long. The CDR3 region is CASSQDGGGNTGELFF. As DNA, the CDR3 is TGTGCCAGCAGCCAAGATGGAGGAGGGAACACCGGGGAGCTGTTTTTT.

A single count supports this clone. The chain's CDR3 is CASSPGGRLVYEQYF. The CDR3 DNA sequence: TGTGCCAGCAGCCCTGGCGGGCGGCTTGTATACGAGCAGTACTTC. The rearrangement uses TRBV10-3 and TRBJ2-7; tentatively, D is TRBD2 (5 bases). Germline lookup yields CDR1 ENHRY and CDR2 SYGVKD. The CDR3 runs to 15 residues. The V and J ends lost 10 bases and 4 bases respectively, with 23 bases between them.

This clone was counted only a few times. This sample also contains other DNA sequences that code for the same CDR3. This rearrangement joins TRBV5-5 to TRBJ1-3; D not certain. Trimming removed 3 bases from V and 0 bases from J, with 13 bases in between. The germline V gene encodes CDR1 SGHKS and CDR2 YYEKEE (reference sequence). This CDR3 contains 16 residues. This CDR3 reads CASSSSDTSSGNTIYF. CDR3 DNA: TGTGCCAGCAGCTCCAGCGACACGAGCTCTGGAAACACCATATATTTT.

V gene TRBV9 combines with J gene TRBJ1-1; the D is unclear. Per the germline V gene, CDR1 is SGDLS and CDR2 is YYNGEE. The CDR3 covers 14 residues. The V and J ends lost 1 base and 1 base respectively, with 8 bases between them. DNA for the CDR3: TGTGCCAGCAGCGTAAAGCTCCAGAACACTGAAGCTTTCTTT. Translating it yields CASSVKLQNTEAFF.

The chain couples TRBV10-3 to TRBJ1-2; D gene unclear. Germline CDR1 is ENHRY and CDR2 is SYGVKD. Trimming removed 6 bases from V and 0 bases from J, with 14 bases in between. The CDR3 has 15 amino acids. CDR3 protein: CAISAFTPPNYGYTF. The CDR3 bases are TGTGCCATCAGCGCCTTTACACCGCCTAACTATGGCTACACCTTC.

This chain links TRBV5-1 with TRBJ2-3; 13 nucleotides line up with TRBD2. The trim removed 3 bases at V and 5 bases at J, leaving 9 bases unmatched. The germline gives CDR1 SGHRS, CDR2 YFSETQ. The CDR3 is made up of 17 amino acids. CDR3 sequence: CASSSALAGGPGDTQYF. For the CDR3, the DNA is TGCGCCAGCAGCTCGGCACTAGCGGGAGGGCCTGGAGATACGCAGTATTTT.

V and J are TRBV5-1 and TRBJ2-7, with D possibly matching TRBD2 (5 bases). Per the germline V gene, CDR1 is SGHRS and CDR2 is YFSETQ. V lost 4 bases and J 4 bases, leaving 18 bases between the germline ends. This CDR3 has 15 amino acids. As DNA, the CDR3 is TGCGCCAGCAGCCGAGGACTGCCCGGAAGGTACGAGCAGTACTTC. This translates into CASSRGLPGRYEQYF.

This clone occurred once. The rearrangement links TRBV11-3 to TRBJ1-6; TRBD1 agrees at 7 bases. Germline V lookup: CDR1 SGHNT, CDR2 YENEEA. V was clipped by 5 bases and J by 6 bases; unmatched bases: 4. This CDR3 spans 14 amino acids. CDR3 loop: CASSRDSANSPLHF. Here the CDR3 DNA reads TGTGCCAGCAGCCGGGACAGCGCTAATTCACCCCTCCACTTT. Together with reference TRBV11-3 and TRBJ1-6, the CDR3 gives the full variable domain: EAGVVQSPRYKIIEKKQPVAFWCNPISGHNTLYWYLQNLGQGPELLIRYENEEAVDDSQLPKDRFSAERLKGVDSTLKIQPAELGDSAVYLCASSRDSANSPLHFGNGTRLTVT.

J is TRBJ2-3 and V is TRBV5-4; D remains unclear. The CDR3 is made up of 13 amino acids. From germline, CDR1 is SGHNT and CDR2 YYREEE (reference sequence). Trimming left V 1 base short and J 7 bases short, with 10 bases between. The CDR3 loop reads CASSLTDTNTQYF. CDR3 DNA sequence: TGTGCCAGCAGCTTGACAGATACTAATACGCAGTATTTT.

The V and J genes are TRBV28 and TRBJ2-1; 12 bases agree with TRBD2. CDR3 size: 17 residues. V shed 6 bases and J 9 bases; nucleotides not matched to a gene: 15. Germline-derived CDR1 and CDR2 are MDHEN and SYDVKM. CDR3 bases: TGTGCCAGCAGCCGATTAAGAGGACTAGCGGGACGCAGTGAGCAGTTCTTC. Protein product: CASSRLRGLAGRSEQFF.

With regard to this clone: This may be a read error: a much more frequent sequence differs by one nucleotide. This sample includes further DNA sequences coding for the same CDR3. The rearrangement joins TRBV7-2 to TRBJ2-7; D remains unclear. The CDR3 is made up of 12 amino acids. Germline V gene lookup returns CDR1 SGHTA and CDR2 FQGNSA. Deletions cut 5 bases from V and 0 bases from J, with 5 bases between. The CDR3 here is CASSPSSYEQYF. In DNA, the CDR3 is TGTGCCAGCAGCCCGAGCTCCTACGAGCAGTACTTC. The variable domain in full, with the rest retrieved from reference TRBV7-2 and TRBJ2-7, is GAGVSQSPSNKVTEKGKDVELRCDPISGHTALYWYRQSLGQGLEFLIYFQGNSAPDKSGLPSDRFSAERTGGSVSTLTIQRTQQEDSAVYLCASSPSSYEQYFGPGTRLTVT.

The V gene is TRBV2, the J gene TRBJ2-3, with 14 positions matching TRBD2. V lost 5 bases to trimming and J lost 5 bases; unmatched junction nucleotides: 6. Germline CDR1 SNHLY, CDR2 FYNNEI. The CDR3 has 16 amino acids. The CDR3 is CASSKGLAGDLDTQYF. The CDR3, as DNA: TGTGCCAGCAGTAAGGGACTAGCGGGAGACCTAGATACGCAGTATTTT.

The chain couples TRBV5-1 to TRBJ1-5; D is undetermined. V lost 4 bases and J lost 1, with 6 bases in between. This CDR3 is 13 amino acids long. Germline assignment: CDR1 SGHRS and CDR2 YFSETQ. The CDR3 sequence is CASSIGSNQPQHF. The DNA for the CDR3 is TGCGCCAGCAGCATAGGGAGCAATCAGCCCCAGCATTTT.

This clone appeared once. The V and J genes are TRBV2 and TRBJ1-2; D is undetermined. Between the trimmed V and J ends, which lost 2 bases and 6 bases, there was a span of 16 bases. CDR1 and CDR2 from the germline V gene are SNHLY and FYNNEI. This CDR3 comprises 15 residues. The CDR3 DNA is TGTGCCAGCAGTGAACCCCGGGGTATTTTAAATGGCTACACCTTC. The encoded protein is CASSEPRGILNGYTF.

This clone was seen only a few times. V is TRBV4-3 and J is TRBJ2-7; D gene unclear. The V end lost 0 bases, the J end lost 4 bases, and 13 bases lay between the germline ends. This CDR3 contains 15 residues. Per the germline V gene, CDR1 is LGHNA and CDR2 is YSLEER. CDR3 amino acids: CASSQELVPGYEQYF. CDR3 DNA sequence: TGCGCCAGCAGCCAAGAGCTAGTCCCCGGATACGAGCAGTACTTC.

Here the CDR3 reads CASSSPAGIQETQYF. CDR3 coding DNA: TGTGCCAGCAGTTCACCAGCGGGGATCCAAGAGACCCAGTACTTC. This chain joins TRBV27 and TRBJ2-5; 7 nucleotides agree with TRBD2. The CDR3 extends over 15 amino acids. Germline trimming cut 4 bases from V and 1 base from J; bases unmatched to any gene: 6. Germline lookup yields CDR1 MNHEY and CDR2 SMNVEV (reference sequence).

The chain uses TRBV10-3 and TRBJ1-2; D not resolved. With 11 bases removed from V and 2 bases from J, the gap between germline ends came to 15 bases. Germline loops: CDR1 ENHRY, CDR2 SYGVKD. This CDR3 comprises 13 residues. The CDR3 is CAVGSQTNYGYTF. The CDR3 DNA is TGTGCCGTGGGATCACAAACGAACTATGGCTACACCTTC.

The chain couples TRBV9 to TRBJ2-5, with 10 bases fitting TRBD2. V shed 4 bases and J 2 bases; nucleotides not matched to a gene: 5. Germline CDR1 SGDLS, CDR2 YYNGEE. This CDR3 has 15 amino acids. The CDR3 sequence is CASSHGTSEQETQYF. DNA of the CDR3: TGTGCCAGCAGCCATGGGACTAGCGAGCAAGAGACCCAGTACTTC.